Listed below are T cell receptor beta chains from one sample, sequenced in a study of cytomegalovirus exposure and HLA in healthy donors. Using immunoSEQ multiplex PCR, the repertoire was profiled, and TCRdb retains in-frame clones only, with some absent. The sample consists of roughly 120,000 clones, roughly two thirds of them appearing once. The sequenced sample consisted of PBMCs. Receptors originate from a man aged 40-50 years in good health and CMV-seronegative. The CDR3 runs from the conserved cysteine through the conserved F or W. A D gene is named only where the DNA matches it firmly. Clone size is not always given. Where it is, it says once, few, many or a class for expanded clones.

DNA: TGTGCCAGCAGCTTGTCTAGGACAGGGTGGAATCAGCCCCAGCATTTT
CDR3: CASSLSRTGWNQPQHF
J: TRBJ1-5
size: -
V: TRBV5-6
D: TRBD1

DNA: TGCGCCAGCAGCTTGGAAAGCCCGTTCTACAATGAGCAGTTCTTC
CDR3: CASSLESPFYNEQFF
J: TRBJ2-1
size: -
V: TRBV5-1
D: -

DNA: TGCGCCAGCAGCTTGGACGGGCAGGGTCATGGCTACACCTTC
CDR3: CASSLDGQGHGYTF
J: TRBJ1-2
size: -
V: TRBV5-1
D: -

DNA: TGTGCCAGTAGCACTGGGACAGGGGTGGTCTATGGCTACACCTTC
CDR3: CASSTGTGVVYGYTF
J: TRBJ1-2
size: -
V: TRBV19
D: TRBD1

DNA: TGCGCCAGCAGCCCACGCGGGTTAACAGAGACCTCTGGGGCCAACGTCCTGACTTTC
CDR3: CASSPRGLTETSGANVLTF
J: TRBJ2-6
size: once
V: TRBV5-1
D: -

DNA: TGCGCCAGCAGCTTGGATCTCTCGAACACTGAAGCTTTCTTT
CDR3: CASSLDLSNTEAFF
J: TRBJ1-1
size: -
V: TRBV5-1
D: -

DNA: TGTGCCAGCAGTTCGTGGACTAGCGGGGGCTACAATGAGCAGTTCTTC
CDR3: CASSSWTSGGYNEQFF
J: TRBJ2-1
size: -
V: TRBV27
D: TRBD2

DNA: TGTGCCAGCTCACCTCTTCGGGGGGCAAGCTCCTACGAGCAGTACTTC
CDR3: CASSPLRGASSYEQYF
J: TRBJ2-7
size: -
V: TRBV18
D: -

DNA: TGTGCCAGCAGCATGGACAGGGAGGGGGCAGATACGCAGTATTTT
CDR3: CASSMDREGADTQYF
J: TRBJ2-3
size: -
V: TRBV5-8
D: -

DNA: TGTGCCACCAGCAGACAGGGCGCCAATCAGCCCCAGCATTTT
CDR3: CATSRQGANQPQHF
J: TRBJ1-5
size: -
V: TRBV15
D: -

DNA: TGTGCCAGCAGTGAGACAGGGGCGTATTCAAACACCGGGGAGCTGTTTTTT
CDR3: CASSETGAYSNTGELFF
J: TRBJ2-2
size: -
V: TRBV28
D: TRBD1

DNA: TGTGCCAGCAGCTTAGCCCCGACCAGCGAGTTTAATTCACCCCTCCACTTT
CDR3: CASSLAPTSEFNSPLHF
J: TRBJ1-6
size: -
V: TRBV11-2
D: -

DNA: TGTGCCAGTAGTAGCTCCCAGGGGGCGCGGTCACCCCTCCACTTT
CDR3: CASSSSQGARSPLHF
J: TRBJ1-6
size: -
V: TRBV19
D: TRBD1

DNA: TGTGCCACCCACAACAGGGGAGATACGCAGTATTTT
CDR3: CATHNRGDTQYF
J: TRBJ2-3
size: -
V: TRBV27
D: TRBD1

DNA: TGTTCCAGCAGCTTGAACAGGGCGAACACCGGGGAGCTGTTTTTT
CDR3: CSSSLNRANTGELFF
J: TRBJ2-2
size: few
V: TRBV5-4
D: -

DNA: TGTGCCAGCAGCAAAGGACTAGCGGGGGGGCCAAATGAGCAGTTCTTC
CDR3: CASSKGLAGGPNEQFF
J: TRBJ2-1
size: -
V: TRBV7-2
D: TRBD2

DNA: TGTGCCAGCAGCGCTCGGACTAGCGGGGGGGCCCGGACAGATACGCAGTATTTT
CDR3: CASSARTSGGARTDTQYF
J: TRBJ2-3
size: -
V: TRBV9
D: TRBD2

DNA: TGCGCCAGCAGCCAACGCGGGGGGGCCAAGGATGAGCAGTTCTTC
CDR3: CASSQRGGAKDEQFF
J: TRBJ2-1
size: few
V: TRBV4-3
D: TRBD2

DNA: TGTGCCAGCAGTCTAGGTTACGAGCAGTACTTC
CDR3: CASSLGYEQYF
J: TRBJ2-7
size: -
V: TRBV6-1
D: -

DNA: TGTGCCTGGAGTGTCCCAGGCGCGAATTCACCCCTCCACTTT
CDR3: CAWSVPGANSPLHF
J: TRBJ1-6
size: once
V: TRBV30
D: -

DNA: TGCGCCAGCAGCCAAGCGCCCCGGGGGTCGGCCGGGGAGCTGTTTTTT
CDR3: CASSQAPRGSAGELFF
J: TRBJ2-2
size: -
V: TRBV4-1
D: -

DNA: TGTGCCAGCATCAAAGACAGGGGAGGGACTTATAGCAATCAGCCCCAGCATTTT
CDR3: CASIKDRGGTYSNQPQHF
J: TRBJ1-5
size: -
V: TRBV2
D: TRBD1

DNA: TGTGCCAGCAGTGAAGGAGTCCCCCAGGGGCAGTATTTT
CDR3: CASSEGVPQGQYF
J: TRBJ2-3
size: -
V: TRBV6-4
D: -

DNA: TGCGCCAGCAGCCTACAGACAGGTTCTGGGGCCAACGTCCTGACTTTC
CDR3: CASSLQTGSGANVLTF
J: TRBJ2-6
size: few
V: TRBV5-5
D: -

DNA: TGTGCCAGCAGCAGAATACAGGGTTCCAACTATGGCTACACCTTC
CDR3: CASSRIQGSNYGYTF
J: TRBJ1-2
size: few
V: TRBV11-2
D: -

DNA: TGTGCCATCAGTGGGACAGGGGAAATTAACTATGGCTACACCTTC
CDR3: CAISGTGEINYGYTF
J: TRBJ1-2
size: -
V: TRBV10-3
D: TRBD1

DNA: TGCAGCGGGGACTCGACCTCTCGCACTGAAGCTTTCTTT
CDR3: CSGDSTSRTEAFF
J: TRBJ1-1
size: few
V: TRBV29-1
D: -

DNA: TGTGCCTGGAGCCCCAGGGATACTCAGCCCCAGCATTTT
CDR3: CAWSPRDTQPQHF
J: TRBJ1-5
size: -
V: TRBV30
D: -

DNA: TGTGCCAGCAGCTTAGGGCCGACAGGGTATAACACTGAAGCTTTCTTT
CDR3: CASSLGPTGYNTEAFF
J: TRBJ1-1
size: -
V: TRBV7-3
D: TRBD1

DNA: TGTGCCAGCAGTTACTCCGACAGGGGGCACGCGGGCTACACCTTC
CDR3: CASSYSDRGHAGYTF
J: TRBJ1-2
size: -
V: TRBV6-5
D: TRBD1

DNA: TGTGCCAGCAGCGTAGGGCATACCACAGATACGCAGTATTTT
CDR3: CASSVGHTTDTQYF
J: TRBJ2-3
size: -
V: TRBV9
D: -

DNA: TGCGCCAGCAGCCAAGATCTTCGGAGCGGGGGGGTACTCGAGCAGTACTTC
CDR3: CASSQDLRSGGVLEQYF
J: TRBJ2-7
size: -
V: TRBV4-3
D: TRBD2

DNA: TGTGCCAGCAGCTCCCAGGGCCATGCCAACTATGGCTACACCTTC
CDR3: CASSSQGHANYGYTF
J: TRBJ1-2
size: -
V: TRBV7-9
D: -

DNA: TGTGCCAGCACTCCCTCTCAGGGTTATAGCAATCAGCCCCAGCATTTT
CDR3: CASTPSQGYSNQPQHF
J: TRBJ1-5
size: once
V: TRBV6-9
D: -

DNA: TGTGCCAGCAGTGGGACAGGGGGACGCAATGAGCAGTTCTTC
CDR3: CASSGTGGRNEQFF
J: TRBJ2-1
size: -
V: TRBV27
D: TRBD1

DNA: TGTGCCAGCAGCCTTAGGGACAGCCTCTATGGCTACACCTTC
CDR3: CASSLRDSLYGYTF
J: TRBJ1-2
size: -
V: TRBV7-9
D: TRBD1

DNA: TGTGCCAGCAGCTTGGCGGCGGGCGGGGGGACTAACACTGAAGCTTTCTTT
CDR3: CASSLAAGGGTNTEAFF
J: TRBJ1-1
size: -
V: TRBV5-6
D: -